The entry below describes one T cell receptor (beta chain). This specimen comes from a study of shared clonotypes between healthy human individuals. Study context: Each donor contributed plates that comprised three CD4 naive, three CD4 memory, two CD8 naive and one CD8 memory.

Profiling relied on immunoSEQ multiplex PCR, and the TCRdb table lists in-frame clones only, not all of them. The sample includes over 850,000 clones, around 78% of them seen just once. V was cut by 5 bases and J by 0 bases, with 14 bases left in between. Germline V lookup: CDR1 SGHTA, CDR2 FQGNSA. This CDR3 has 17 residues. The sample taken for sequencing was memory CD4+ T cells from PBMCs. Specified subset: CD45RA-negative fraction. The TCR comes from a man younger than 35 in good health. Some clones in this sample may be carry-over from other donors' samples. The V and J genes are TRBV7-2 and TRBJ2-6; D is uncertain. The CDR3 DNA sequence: TGTGCCAGCAGCCCCGCAGCGTCGAGCTCTGGGGCCAACGTCCTGACTTTC. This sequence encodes CASSPAASSSGANVLTF.